Shown below are 21 T cell receptor beta chains from a single sample sequenced in a study of blood T cell repertoires in COVID-19 (dated by TCRdb to 2020 to 2022). Libraries came from the immunoSEQ multiplex PCR assay. TCRdb took this table from immuneACCESS and kept in-frame rearrangements with V and J called. Such tables lack part of the clones; where checked against another copy, unresolved V genes explain under half of the gap, and the rest is unexplained. For this sample the table gives about 250,000 clones, of which about 85% were detected only once. Approximately 8% of the sample comes from the top ten. Sample: peripheral blood. All receptors derive from a woman older than 75 with acute or convalescent COVID-19.

V is TRBV5-8 and J is TRBJ1-2; 9 nucleotides line up with TRBD1. The CDR3 contains 15 residues. Trimming removed 4 bases from V and 4 bases from J; junction bases left unmatched: 8. Germline V gives CDR1 SGHTS, CDR2 YDEGEE. This chain's CDR3 is CASSSTGGITYGYTF. The CDR3 bases are TGTGCCAGCAGCAGTACAGGGGGCATAACCTATGGCTACACCTTC. Full variable domain (rest looked up from reference TRBV5-8 and TRBJ1-2): EAGVTQSPTHLIKTRGQQATLRCSPISGHTSVYWYQQALGLGLQFLLWYDEGEERNRGNFPPRFSGRQFPNYSSELNVNALELEDSALYLCASSSTGGITYGYTFGSGTRLTVV.

The chain combines TRBV30 with TRBJ1-6; the D is unclear. Deletions cut 0 bases from V and 7 bases from J, with 10 bases between. The CDR3 extends over 14 amino acids. Germline-derived CDR1 and CDR2 are GTSNPN and SVGIG (reference sequence). The CDR3 spells CAWSVLTSNSPLHF. CDR3 nucleotide sequence: TGTGCCTGGAGTGTTCTTACGAGCAATTCACCCCTCCACTTT.

V and J are TRBV7-9 and TRBJ1-6; weak D call: TRBD1 (5 bases). Trimming shortened V by 1 base and J by 10 bases, and 5 bases separated the two germline ends. Germline CDR1 SEHNR, CDR2 FQNEAQ (reference sequence). CDR3 size: 12 residues. Here the CDR3 DNA reads TGTGCCAGCAGCTTAGAGGGGTCACCCCTCCACTTT. Its protein is CASSLEGSPLHF.

The chain combines TRBV24-1 with TRBJ2-5, with D hard to call. V was clipped by 4 bases and J by 2 bases, with 13 bases between them. CDR3 length: 15 amino acids. From germline, CDR1 is KGHDR and CDR2 SFDVKD. CDR3 sequence reads: CATSEPDFAQETQYF. The CDR3 DNA sequence: TGTGCCACCAGTGAGCCCGACTTTGCACAAGAGACCCAGTACTTC.

V gene TRBV2 combines with J gene TRBJ1-3; D might be TRBD1 (6 bases). The CDR3 loop spans 16 amino acids. The germline gives CDR1 SNHLY, CDR2 FYNNEI. V lost 7 bases to trimming and J lost 0 bases, with 16 bases between them. CDR3 nucleotides: TGTGCCAGCACCCAAAGGGGGATCTCCTCTGGAAACACCATATATTTT. Translated, it gives CASTQRGISSGNTIYF. The full variable domain, rest sourced from reference TRBV2 and TRBJ1-3, is EPEVTQTPSHQVTQMGQEVILRCVPISNHLYFYWYRQILGQKVEFLVSFYNNEISEKSEIFDDQFSVERPDGSNFTLKIRSTKLEDSAMYFCASTQRGISSGNTIYFGEGSWLTVV.

V usage is TRBV3-1 (or the pseudogene TRBV3-2) and J usage is TRBJ2-7; D is possibly TRBD2 (5 bases). Per germline, CDR1 LGHDT and CDR2 YNNKEL (reference sequence). V lost 2 bases and J lost 6, with 20 bases in between. The CDR3 has 16 residues. CDR3: CASSQSTGSLGGEQYF. CDR3 in DNA: TGTGCCAGCAGCCAATCCACGGGGTCCCTAGGAGGCGAGCAGTACTTC.

The rearrangement joins TRBV7-2 to TRBJ2-1, with 10 nucleotides matching TRBD2. Per the germline V gene, CDR1 is SGHTA and CDR2 is FQGNSA. V shed 4 bases, J shed 3 bases, and the junction held 6 bases outside the gene matches. CDR3 length: 16 residues. The CDR3 is CASSSVWTSGYNEQFF. The CDR3 DNA sequence: TGTGCCAGCAGCTCCGTATGGACTAGCGGCTACAATGAGCAGTTCTTC.

This clone was counted between two and nine times. This chain joins TRBV11-2 and TRBJ2-7; TRBD1 is a possible D gene (6 bases). The germline V and J ends were trimmed by 8 bases and 3 bases, with 17 bases remaining between them. CDR1 and CDR2 from the germline V gene are SGHAT and FQNNGV. The CDR3 sequence is 14 residues long. CDR3 sequence reads: CASRADSAFYEQYF. The CDR3 nucleotides read TGTGCCAGCCGGGCGGACAGCGCCTTCTACGAGCAGTACTTC.

The chain uses TRBV11-2 and TRBJ2-5; weak D call: TRBD2 (6 bases). Between the trimmed V and J ends, which lost 7 bases and 6 bases, there was a span of 15 bases. The CDR3 length is 13 residues. Looked up from germline, CDR1 is SGHAT and CDR2 is FQNNGV. This chain's CDR3 is CASTLRRGQTQYF. The CDR3 nucleotides read TGTGCCAGCACCCTGCGGAGGGGACAGACCCAGTACTTC.

This clone was observed a single time. The chain carries TRBV9 and TRBJ2-7; TRBD1 matches at 7 bases. CDR1 is SGDLS and CDR2 is YYNGEE in the germline V gene. The CDR3 length is 14 residues. With V trimmed by 0 bases and J by 2 bases, 2 bases remained unmatched. CDR3 sequence: CASSVAGQPYEQYF. The DNA of the CDR3 is TGTGCCAGCAGCGTAGCGGGACAGCCCTACGAGCAGTACTTC.

The chain uses TRBV2 and TRBJ2-7; TRBD1 aligns across 10 bases. CDR3 length: 14 amino acids. Trimming took 4 bases from V and 6 from J; bases not matched to a gene: 6. Germline loops: CDR1 SNHLY, CDR2 FYNNEI. The CDR3 sequence: CASSGTGGIGEQYF. The CDR3 nucleotides are TGTGCCAGCAGTGGGACAGGGGGAATTGGCGAGCAGTACTTC.

The chain links TRBV12-3 or TRBV12-4 to TRBJ1-2; 8 nucleotides align to TRBD1. V shed 8 bases, J shed 4 bases, and the junction held 3 bases outside the gene matches. This CDR3 has 12 amino acids. The CDR3 DNA reads TGTGCCAGCGGAACAGGGGGCTATGGCTACACCTTC. Translating it yields CASGTGGYGYTF.

The J gene is TRBJ2-5, the V gene TRBV10-2; 8 nucleotides align to TRBD2. Trimming cost V 6 bases and J 5 bases; bases outside gene matches: 8. The CDR3 is made up of 14 amino acids. The V gene's germline CDR1 is WSHSY and CDR2 SAAADI. The CDR3 loop is CASRDPGGGETQYF. The CDR3 DNA is TGCGCCAGCAGGGATCCGGGAGGGGGTGAGACCCAGTACTTC.

This chain uses TRBV15 with TRBJ2-5, with a tentative D call TRBD2 (5 bases). V lost 3 bases, J lost 5 bases, and 19 bases lay in between. Germline-derived CDR1 and CDR2 are LNHNV and YYDKDF (reference sequence). This CDR3 comprises 16 residues. The CDR3 nucleotides are TGTGCCACCAGCAGCCCGGCCTCTTCGGGATTGGAGACCCAGTACTTC. It yields the protein CATSSPASSGLETQYF.

The rearrangement uses TRBV14 and TRBJ2-1; TRBD2 agrees at 11 bases. J lost 7 bases, V lost 2 bases, and 7 bases had no gene match. The germline gives CDR1 SGHDN, CDR2 FVKESK. CDR3 length: 16 residues. For the CDR3, the DNA is TGTGCCAGCAGCCAAACTAGCGGGAGTTTGTTGAATGAGCAGTTCTTC. This gives the protein CASSQTSGSLLNEQFF.

The V and J genes are TRBV2 and TRBJ1-4; possible D gene TRBD1, 6 bases. The ends were cut back, 2 bases at V and 4 bases at J, with 11 bases in the middle. The CDR3 extends over 15 amino acids. From germline, CDR1 is SNHLY and CDR2 FYNNEI. The CDR3 reads CASSEQGTLNEKLFF. The DNA for the CDR3 is TGTGCCAGCAGTGAACAGGGGACCCTTAATGAAAAACTGTTTTTT.

The chain employs TRBV5-1 and TRBJ2-2; 7 bases agree with TRBD1. The junction had 7 bases not matched to a gene; V was cut back by 4 bases and J by 7 bases. The CDR3 runs 14 residues. Germline CDR1 is SGHRS and CDR2 is YFSETQ. The CDR3 region is CASSRTGAGGELFF. Here the CDR3 DNA reads TGCGCCAGCAGCAGAACAGGGGCCGGCGGGGAGCTGTTTTTT. Based on the CDR3 plus reference TRBV5-1 and TRBJ2-2, the full variable domain is KAGVTQTPRYLIKTRGQQVTLSCSPISGHRSVSWYQQTPGQGLQFLFEYFSETQRNKGNFPGRFSGRQFSNSRSEMNVSTLELGDSALYLCASSRTGAGGELFFGEGSRLTVL.

In regard to this clone: Other DNA sequences within the sample encode an identical CDR3. This sequence joins TRBV27 and TRBJ1-4, with D perhaps matching TRBD1 (5 bases). Germline assignment: CDR1 MNHEY and CDR2 SMNVEV (reference sequence). CDR3 length: 14 residues. V lost 4 bases and J 0 bases, leaving 6 bases between the germline ends. The DNA for the CDR3 is TGTGCCAGCAGTTCGACAGCAACTAATGAAAAACTGTTTTTT. Translated, it gives CASSSTATNEKLFF.

This clone has more than one count but fewer than ten. This chain connects TRBV6-5 to TRBJ2-7, with TRBD2 identical over 7 bases. Germline trimming cut 4 bases from V and 7 bases from J; bases unmatched to any gene: 4. This CDR3 has 12 residues. Germline lookup yields CDR1 MNHEY and CDR2 SVGAGI. The CDR3 DNA reads as TGTGCCAGCAGTTCCCCCGGGAGGGAGCAGTACTTC. As protein: CASSSPGREQYF.

The chain links TRBV4-1 to TRBJ1-3, with D tentatively TRBD1 (6 bases). CDR3 length: 17 amino acids. CDR1 is MGHRA and CDR2 is YSYEKL in the germline V gene. V was shortened by 0 bases and J by 4 bases, with 16 bases between the two germline ends. The DNA of the CDR3 is TGCGCCAGCAGCCAAGATAGACAGGCCTCCGACGGAAACACCATATATTTT. This gives the protein CASSQDRQASDGNTIYF.

The rearrangement joins TRBV14 to TRBJ2-6, with 7 bases that match TRBD1. The CDR3 is 15 amino acids. Losses at the gene ends were 2 bases for V and 4 bases for J; bases not matched to a gene: 2. The V gene's germline CDR1 is SGHDN and CDR2 FVKESK. In DNA, the CDR3 is TGTGCCAGCAGCCAAATGGGACAGGGGGCCAACGTCCTGACTTTC. The encoded protein is CASSQMGQGANVLTF.